The source of this T cell receptor beta chain is a study of cytomegalovirus exposure and HLA in healthy donors. Germline V gene data show CDR1 as SGHAT and CDR2 as FQNNGV. V was clipped by 5 bases and J by 8 bases, with 18 bases between them. The CDR3 has 14 residues. The study, taken as a whole, reports: Researchers counted 150 to 200 TCR beta chains as cytomegalovirus-associated. CMV serostatus was the only recorded immune exposure for donors. An apparent linkage of common viral pathogens to several of the most significant clusters emerged in a later analysis.

Primers: 60 Vbeta forward and 13 Jbeta reverse. The method was immunoSEQ multiplex PCR; TCRdb's version includes in-frame clones alone and lacks a portion of them. The sample has 100,000 to 150,000 clones, around three quarters seen once. A note on this clone: Its antigen is still unknown.

The sample taken for sequencing was PBMCs. This receptor was obtained from a man aged 25 to 45 in good health and CMV-seronegative. The J gene is TRBJ1-1, the V gene TRBV11-2; tentative D call: TRBD1 (6 bases). The CDR3 reads CASSPRTGNREAFF. CDR3 DNA: TGTGCCAGCAGCCCCAGAACAGGGAATCGCGAAGCTTTCTTT.